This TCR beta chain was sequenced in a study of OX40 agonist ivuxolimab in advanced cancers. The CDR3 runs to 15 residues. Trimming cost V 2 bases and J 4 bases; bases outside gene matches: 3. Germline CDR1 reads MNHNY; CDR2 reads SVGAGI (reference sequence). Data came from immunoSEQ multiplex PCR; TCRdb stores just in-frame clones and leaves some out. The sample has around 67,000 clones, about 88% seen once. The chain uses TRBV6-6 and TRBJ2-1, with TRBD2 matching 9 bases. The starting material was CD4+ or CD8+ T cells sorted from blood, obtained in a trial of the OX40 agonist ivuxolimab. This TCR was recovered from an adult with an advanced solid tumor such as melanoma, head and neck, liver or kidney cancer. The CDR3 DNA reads TGTGCCAGCAGTTACGGGCGGGGGGGATACAATGAGCAGTTCTTC. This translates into CASSYGRGGYNEQFF.